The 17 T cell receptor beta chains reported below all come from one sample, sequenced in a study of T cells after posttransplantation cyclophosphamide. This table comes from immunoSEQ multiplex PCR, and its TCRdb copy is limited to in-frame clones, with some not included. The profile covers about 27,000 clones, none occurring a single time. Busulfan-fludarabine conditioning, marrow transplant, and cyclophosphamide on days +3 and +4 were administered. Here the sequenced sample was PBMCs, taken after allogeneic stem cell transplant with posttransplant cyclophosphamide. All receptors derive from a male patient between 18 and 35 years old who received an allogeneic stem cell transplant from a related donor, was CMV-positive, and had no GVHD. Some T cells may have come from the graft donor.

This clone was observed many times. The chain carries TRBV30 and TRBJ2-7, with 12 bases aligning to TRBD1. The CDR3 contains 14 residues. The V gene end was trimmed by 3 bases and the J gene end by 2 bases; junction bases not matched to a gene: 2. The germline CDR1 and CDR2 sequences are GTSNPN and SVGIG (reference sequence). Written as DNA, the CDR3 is TGTGCCTGGAGCGGGACAGGGGGCACCTACGAGCAGTACTTC. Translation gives CAWSGTGGTYEQYF. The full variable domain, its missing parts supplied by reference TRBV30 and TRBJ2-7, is SQTIHQWPATLVQPVGSPLSLECTVEGTSNPNLYWYRQAAGRGLQLLFYSVGIGQISSEVPQNLSASRPQDRQFILSSKKLLLSDSGFYLCAWSGTGGTYEQYFGPGTRLTVT.

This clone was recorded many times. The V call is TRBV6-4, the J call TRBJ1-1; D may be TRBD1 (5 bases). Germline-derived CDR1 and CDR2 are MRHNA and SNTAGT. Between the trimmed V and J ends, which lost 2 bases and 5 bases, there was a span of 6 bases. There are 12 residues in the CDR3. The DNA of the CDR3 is TGTGCCAGCAGTGACGGGGGGACTGAAGCTTTCTTT. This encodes CASSDGGTEAFF.

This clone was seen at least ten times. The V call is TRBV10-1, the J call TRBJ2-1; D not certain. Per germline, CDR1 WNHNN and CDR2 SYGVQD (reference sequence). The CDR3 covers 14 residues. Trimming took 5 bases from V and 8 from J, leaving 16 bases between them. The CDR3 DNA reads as TGCGCCAGCAGTAGTGTGACAAGTTTGGATGAGCAGTTCTTC. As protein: CASSSVTSLDEQFF.

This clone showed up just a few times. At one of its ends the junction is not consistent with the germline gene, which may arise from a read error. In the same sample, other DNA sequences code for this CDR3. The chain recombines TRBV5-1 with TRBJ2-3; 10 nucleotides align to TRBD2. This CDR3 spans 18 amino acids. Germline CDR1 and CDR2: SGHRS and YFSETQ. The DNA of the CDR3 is TGTGCCAGCAGCTGGGCAGCGGGAGGGCCGGCTGGCACAGATACGCAGTATTTT. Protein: CASSWAAGGPAGTDTQYF.

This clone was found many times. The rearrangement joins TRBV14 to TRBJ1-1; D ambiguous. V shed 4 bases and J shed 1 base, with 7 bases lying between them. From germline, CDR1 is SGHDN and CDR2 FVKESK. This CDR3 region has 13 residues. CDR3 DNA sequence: TGTGCCAGCAGCCCGTCTCCGAACACTGAAGCTTTCTTT. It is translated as CASSPSPNTEAFF.

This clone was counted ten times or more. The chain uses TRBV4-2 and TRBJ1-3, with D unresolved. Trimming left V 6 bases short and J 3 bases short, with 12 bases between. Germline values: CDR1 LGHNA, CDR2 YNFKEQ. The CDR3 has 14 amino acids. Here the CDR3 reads CASSEETIGNTIYF. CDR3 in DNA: TGTGCCAGCAGTGAGGAGACCATTGGAAACACCATATATTTT.

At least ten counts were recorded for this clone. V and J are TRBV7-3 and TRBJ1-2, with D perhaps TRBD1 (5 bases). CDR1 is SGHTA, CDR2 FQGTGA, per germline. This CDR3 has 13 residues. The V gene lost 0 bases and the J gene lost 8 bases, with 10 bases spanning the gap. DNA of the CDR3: TGTGCCAGCAGCTTAACGGGGGGAAGCGGCTACACCTTC. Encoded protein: CASSLTGGSGYTF. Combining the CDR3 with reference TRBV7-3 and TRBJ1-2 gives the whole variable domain GAGVSQTPSNKVTEKGKYVELRCDPISGHTALYWYRQSLGQGPEFLIYFQGTGAADDSGLPNDRFFAVRPEGSVSTLKIQRTERGDSAVYLCASSLTGGSGYTFGSGTRLTVV.

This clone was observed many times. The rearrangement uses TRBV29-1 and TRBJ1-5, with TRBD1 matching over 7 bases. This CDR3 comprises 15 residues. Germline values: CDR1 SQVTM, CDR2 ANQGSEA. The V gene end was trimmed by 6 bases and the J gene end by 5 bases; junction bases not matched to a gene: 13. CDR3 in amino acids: CSVKETGSGDQPQHF. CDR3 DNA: TGCAGCGTCAAGGAGACAGGGTCAGGGGATCAGCCCCAGCATTTT.

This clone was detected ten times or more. CDR3: CASSYPSGAGTYEQYF. CDR3 DNA: TGTGCCAGCAGTTACCCGTCTGGCGCGGGGACCTACGAGCAGTACTTC. The chain combines TRBV6-5 with TRBJ2-7; TRBD2 might be the D (6 bases). V was clipped by 2 bases and J by 2 bases, with 16 bases between them. CDR1 MNHEY and CDR2 SVGAGI come from the germline V gene. The CDR3 runs to 16 residues.

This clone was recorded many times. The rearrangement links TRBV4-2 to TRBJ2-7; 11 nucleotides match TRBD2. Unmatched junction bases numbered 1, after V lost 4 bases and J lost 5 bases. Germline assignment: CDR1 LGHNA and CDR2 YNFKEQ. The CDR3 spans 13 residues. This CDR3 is CASSLTSGNEQYF. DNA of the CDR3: TGTGCCAGCAGCCTGACTAGCGGGAACGAGCAGTACTTC.

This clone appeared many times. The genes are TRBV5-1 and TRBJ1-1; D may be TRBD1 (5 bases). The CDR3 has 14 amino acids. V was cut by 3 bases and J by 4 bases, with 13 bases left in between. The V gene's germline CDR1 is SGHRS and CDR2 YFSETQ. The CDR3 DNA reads TGCGCCAGCAGCTCCACAGGAGGGCCCACTGAAGCTTTCTTT. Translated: CASSSTGGPTEAFF.

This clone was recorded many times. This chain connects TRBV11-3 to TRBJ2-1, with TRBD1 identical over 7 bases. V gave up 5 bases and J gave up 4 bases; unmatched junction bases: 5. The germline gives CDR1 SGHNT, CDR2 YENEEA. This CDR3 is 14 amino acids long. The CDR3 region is CASSPGTEYNEQFF. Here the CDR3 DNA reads TGTGCCAGCAGCCCCGGGACAGAATACAATGAGCAGTTCTTC.

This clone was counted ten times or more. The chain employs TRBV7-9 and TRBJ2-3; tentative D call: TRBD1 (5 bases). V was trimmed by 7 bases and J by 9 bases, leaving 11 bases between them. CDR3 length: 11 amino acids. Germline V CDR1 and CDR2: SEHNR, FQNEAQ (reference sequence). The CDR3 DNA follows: TGTGCCAGCACCTCGACAGTAACGCAGTATTTT. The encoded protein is CASTSTVTQYF.

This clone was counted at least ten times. This CDR3 is CASSSYRQGAWEQYF. The CDR3 region has the DNA TGTGCCAGCAGTTCCTACAGACAGGGGGCGTGGGAGCAGTACTTC. The chain couples TRBV28 to TRBJ2-7, with TRBD1 matching 10 bases. There are 15 residues in the CDR3. The junction had 10 bases not matched to a gene; V was cut back by 4 bases and J by 7 bases. The V gene's germline CDR1 is MDHEN and CDR2 SYDVKM.

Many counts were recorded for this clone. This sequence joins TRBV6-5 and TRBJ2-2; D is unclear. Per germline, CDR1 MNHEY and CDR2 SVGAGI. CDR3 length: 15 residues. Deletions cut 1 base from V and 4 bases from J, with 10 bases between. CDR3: CASSYFAPSTGELFF. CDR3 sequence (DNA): TGTGCCAGCAGTTACTTCGCCCCGAGCACCGGGGAGCTGTTTTTT.

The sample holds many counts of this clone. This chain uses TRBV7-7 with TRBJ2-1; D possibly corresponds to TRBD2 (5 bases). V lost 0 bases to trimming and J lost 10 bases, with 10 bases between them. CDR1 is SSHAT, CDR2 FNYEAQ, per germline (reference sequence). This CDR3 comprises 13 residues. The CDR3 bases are TGTGCCAGCAGCTTAGCGGGAGTGGGAGAGCAGTTCTTC. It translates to CASSLAGVGEQFF.

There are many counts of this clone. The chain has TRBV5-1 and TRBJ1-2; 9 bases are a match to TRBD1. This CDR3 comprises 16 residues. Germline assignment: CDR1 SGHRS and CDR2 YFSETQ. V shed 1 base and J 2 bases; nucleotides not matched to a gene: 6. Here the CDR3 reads CASSLPGTGTNYGYTF. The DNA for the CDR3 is TGCGCCAGCAGCTTGCCTGGGACAGGGACAAACTATGGCTACACCTTC.